The next 12 T cell receptor beta chains were all read from a single sample in a study of CD8+ T cells in alopecia areata. Reverse transcribed after extraction, RNA yielded cDNA as the sequencing template. The repertoire was sequenced with immunoSEQ multiplex PCR; TCRdb's copy has only in-frame clones and lacks some. The sample consists of more than 95,000 clones, less than 70% of them appearing once. Sequencing was performed on CD4+ T cells sorted from blood. The receptors derive from a human donor in good health.

Only a few counts were recorded for this clone. The rearrangement uses TRBV6-5 and TRBJ2-3; D may be TRBD2 (6 bases). Germline V gives CDR1 MNHEY, CDR2 SVGAGI. There are 15 residues in the CDR3. V was cut by 2 bases and J by 6 bases, with 15 bases left in between. The CDR3 DNA reads TGTGCCAGCAGTTACATCCAGGGAGGATTCGATACGCAGTATTTT. Translating it yields CASSYIQGGFDTQYF.

The genes are TRBV15 and TRBJ1-2; D ambiguous. V was clipped by 3 bases and J by 5 bases, with 4 bases between them. The CDR3 sequence is 11 residues long. CDR1 is LNHNV, CDR2 YYDKDF, per germline (reference sequence). This chain's CDR3 is CATSSGYGYTF. Here the CDR3 DNA reads TGTGCCACCAGCAGCGGTTATGGCTACACCTTC.

The V call is TRBV7-6, the J call TRBJ2-5, with 10 bases identical to TRBD2. With 5 bases clipped from V and 6 bases from J, the junction kept 6 bases outside the gene matches. Per the germline V gene, CDR1 is SGHVS and CDR2 is FNYEAQ. The CDR3 contains 14 residues. The CDR3 region has the DNA TGTGCCAGCAGCCCCGGACTAGCGGCCCAGACCCAGTACTTC. Protein product: CASSPGLAAQTQYF.

The J gene is TRBJ2-3, the V gene TRBV6-6; TRBD2 matches at 7 bases. V shed 0 bases and J 8 bases; nucleotides not matched to a gene: 8. Germline values: CDR1 MNHNY, CDR2 SVGAGI (reference sequence). This CDR3 is built from 15 residues. CDR3: CASSYSFQGGGTQYF. CDR3 in DNA: TGTGCCAGCAGTTACTCGTTCCAGGGCGGGGGTACGCAGTATTTT.

This chain links TRBV28 with TRBJ1-2; possibly TRBD1 for D (5 bases). CDR1 MDHEN and CDR2 SYDVKM come from the germline V gene. The CDR3 runs to 12 residues. V dropped 6 bases and J dropped 3 bases, with 8 bases sitting between them. The CDR3 nucleotides are TGTGCCAGCAGCCAGACAGACTATGGCTACACCTTC. Translation: CASSQTDYGYTF.

V usage is TRBV5-1 and J usage is TRBJ2-5; D is ambiguous. Germline CDR1 SGHRS, CDR2 YFSETQ. The germline V and J ends were trimmed by 0 bases and 2 bases, with 11 bases remaining between them. This CDR3 region has 15 residues. In nucleotides, the CDR3 is TGCGCCAGCAGCTTGGCCACGAGATTACAAGAGACCCAGTACTTC. Translated, it gives CASSLATRLQETQYF. The full variable domain, with the rest looked up from reference TRBV5-1 and TRBJ2-5, is KAGVTQTPRYLIKTRGQQVTLSCSPISGHRSVSWYQQTPGQGLQFLFEYFSETQRNKGNFPGRFSGRQFSNSRSEMNVSTLELGDSALYLCASSLATRLQETQYFGPGTRLLVL.

A few counts support this clone. The chain uses TRBV19 and TRBJ1-5, with D hard to call. Germline V gene data show CDR1 as LNHDA and CDR2 as SQIVND (reference sequence). The CDR3 covers 11 residues. V dropped 10 bases and J dropped 8 bases, with 12 bases sitting between them. The CDR3 nucleotides are TGTGCCACCTCAGCGGGTGAGCCCCAGCATTTT. As protein: CATSAGEPQHF.

The chain has TRBV10-3 and TRBJ2-2, with 8 bases aligning to TRBD1. V trimming: 4 bases; J trimming: 1 base; junction bases outside the gene matches: 5. Germline V lookup: CDR1 ENHRY, CDR2 SYGVKD. This CDR3 contains 16 residues. As DNA, the CDR3 is TGTGCCATCAGTGGCGCCGGGACAGGGAACACCGGGGAGCTGTTTTTT. Protein: CAISGAGTGNTGELFF.

This chain links TRBV7-9 with TRBJ2-2; the D is unclear. Germline V lookup: CDR1 SEHNR, CDR2 FQNEAQ (reference sequence). The CDR3 runs 15 residues. Trimming stripped 4 bases from V and 1 base from J, with 10 bases between. The CDR3 here is CASSSPYLNTGELFF. CDR3 in DNA: TGTGCCAGCAGCTCCCCTTACCTGAACACCGGGGAGCTGTTTTTT.

This clone was detected ten times or more. The CDR3 nucleotides are TGCGCCAGCAGCCCTTTACTTGTTACAGCTAGCACAGATACGCAGTATTTT. This sequence encodes CASSPLLVTASTDTQYF. The rearrangement links TRBV4-1 to TRBJ2-3; D gene uncertain. The CDR3 sequence is 17 residues long. V lost 4 bases to trimming and J lost 0 bases, with 17 bases between them. Germline lookup yields CDR1 MGHRA and CDR2 YSYEKL.

As regards this clone: The same CDR3 is also encoded by other DNA sequences in this sample. The V and J genes are TRBV5-1 and TRBJ1-2; D ambiguous. Germline CDR1 reads SGHRS; CDR2 reads YFSETQ. The V end lost 0 bases, the J end lost 4 bases, and 10 bases lay between the germline ends. The CDR3 length is 14 residues. CDR3 residues: CASSLGDRAYGYTF. Here the CDR3 DNA reads TGCGCCAGCAGCTTGGGTGACCGGGCCTATGGCTACACCTTC.

The rearrangement uses TRBV6-5 and TRBJ2-5; D is unclear. There are 12 residues in the CDR3. V shed 4 bases and J shed 5 bases, with 8 bases lying between them. The germline CDR1 and CDR2 sequences are MNHEY and SVGAGI. The CDR3 loop reads CASSSLGETQYF. The CDR3 DNA follows: TGTGCCAGCAGTTCCCTTGGCGAGACCCAGTACTTC.